This record looks at one T cell receptor (beta chain) sequence and its context. Other DNA sequences in the sample encode the same CDR3. Clones were sequenced by immunoSEQ multiplex PCR, and TCRdb holds only the in-frame ones, with some missing. In the table there are 200,000 to 250,000 clones, approximately 84% of which are singletons. Clinical history as reported by participants underpinned cohort assignment. Either two negative PCRs, clearance, or symptom resolution qualified Cohort 3 donors as recovered. This entry is derived from a study of blood T cell repertoires in COVID-19. Germline assignment: CDR1 SGHTA and CDR2 FQGNSA. This CDR3 is built from 14 residues. V shed 1 base and J shed 3 bases, with 9 bases lying between them.

The clonotype originates from a man aged 35 to 55 who had recovered from COVID-19. Sample: PBMCs or T cells enriched from blood (not recorded which). The chain combines TRBV7-2 with TRBJ1-2; D call uncertain. CDR3 DNA: TGTGCCAGCAGCTTAGAAGCGGGCGACTATGGCTACACCTTC. This sequence encodes CASSLEAGDYGYTF.